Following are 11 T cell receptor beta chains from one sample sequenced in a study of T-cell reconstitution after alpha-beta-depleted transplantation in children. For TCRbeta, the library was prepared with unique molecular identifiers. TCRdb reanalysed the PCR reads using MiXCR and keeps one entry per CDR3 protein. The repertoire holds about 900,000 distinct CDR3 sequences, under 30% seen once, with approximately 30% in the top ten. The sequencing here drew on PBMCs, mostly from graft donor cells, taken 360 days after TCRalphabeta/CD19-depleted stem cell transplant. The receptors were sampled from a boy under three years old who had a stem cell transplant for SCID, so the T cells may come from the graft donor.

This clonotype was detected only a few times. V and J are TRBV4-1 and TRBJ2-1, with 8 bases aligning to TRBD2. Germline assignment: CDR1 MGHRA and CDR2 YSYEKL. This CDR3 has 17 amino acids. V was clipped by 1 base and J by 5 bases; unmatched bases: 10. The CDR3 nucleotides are TGCGCCAGCAGCCAAGTAATAGCGGGGAGGATCAACAATGAGCAGTTCTTC. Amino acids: CASSQVIAGRINNEQFF.

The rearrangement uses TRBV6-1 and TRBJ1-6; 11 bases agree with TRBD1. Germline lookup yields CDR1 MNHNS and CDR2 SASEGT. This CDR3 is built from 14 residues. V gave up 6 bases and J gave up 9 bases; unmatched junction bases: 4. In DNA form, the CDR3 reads TGTGCCAGCAGGCCCGGGACAGGGGGTTCACCCCTCCACTTT. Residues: CASRPGTGGSPLHF.

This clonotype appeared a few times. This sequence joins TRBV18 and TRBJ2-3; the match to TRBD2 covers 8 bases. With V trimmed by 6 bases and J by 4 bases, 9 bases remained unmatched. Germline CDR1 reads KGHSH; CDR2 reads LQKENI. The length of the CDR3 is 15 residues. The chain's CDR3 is CASSPGGPKADTQYF. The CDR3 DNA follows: TGTGCCAGCTCCCCGGGGGGGCCTAAGGCAGATACGCAGTATTTT. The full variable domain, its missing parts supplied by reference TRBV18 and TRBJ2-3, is NAGVMQNPRHLVRRRGQEARLRCSPMKGHSHVYWYRQLPEEGLKFMVYLQKENIIDESGMPKERFSAEFPKEGPSILRIQQVVRGDSAAYFCASSPGGPKADTQYFGPGTRLTVL.

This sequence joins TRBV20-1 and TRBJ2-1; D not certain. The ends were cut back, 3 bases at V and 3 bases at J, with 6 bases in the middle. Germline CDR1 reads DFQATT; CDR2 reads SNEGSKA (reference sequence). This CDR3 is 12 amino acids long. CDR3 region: CSASGFYNEQFF. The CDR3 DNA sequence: TGCAGTGCTAGCGGCTTCTACAATGAGCAGTTCTTC.

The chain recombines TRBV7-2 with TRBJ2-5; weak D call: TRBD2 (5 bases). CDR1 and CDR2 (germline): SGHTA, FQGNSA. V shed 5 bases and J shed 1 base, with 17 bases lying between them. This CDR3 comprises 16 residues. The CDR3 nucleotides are TGTGCCAGCAGCCCTATTTCGAGGGCCCCCCAAGAGACCCAGTACTTC. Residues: CASSPISRAPQETQYF. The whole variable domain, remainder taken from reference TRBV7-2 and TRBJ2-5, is GAGVSQSPSNKVTEKGKDVELRCDPISGHTALYWYRQSLGQGLEFLIYFQGNSAPDKSGLPSDRFSAERTGGSVSTLTIQRTQQEDSAVYLCASSPISRAPQETQYFGPGTRLLVL.

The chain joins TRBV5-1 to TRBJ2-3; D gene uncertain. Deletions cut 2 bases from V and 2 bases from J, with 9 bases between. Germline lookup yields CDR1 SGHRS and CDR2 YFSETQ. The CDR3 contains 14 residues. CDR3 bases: TGCGCCAGCAGCTTCGTTCCTCTCACAGATACGCAGTATTTT. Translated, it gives CASSFVPLTDTQYF. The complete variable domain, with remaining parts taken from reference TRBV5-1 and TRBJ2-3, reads KAGVTQTPRYLIKTRGQQVTLSCSPISGHRSVSWYQQTPGQGLQFLFEYFSETQRNKGNFPGRFSGRQFSNSRSEMNVSTLELGDSALYLCASSFVPLTDTQYFGPGTRLTVL.

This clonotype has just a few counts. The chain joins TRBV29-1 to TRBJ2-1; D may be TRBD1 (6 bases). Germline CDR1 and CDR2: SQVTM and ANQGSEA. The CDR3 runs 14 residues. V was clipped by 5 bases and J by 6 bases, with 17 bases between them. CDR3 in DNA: TGCAGCGTTTTGCTGGGGGCGTTCGGCAATGAGCAGTTCTTC. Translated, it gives CSVLLGAFGNEQFF.

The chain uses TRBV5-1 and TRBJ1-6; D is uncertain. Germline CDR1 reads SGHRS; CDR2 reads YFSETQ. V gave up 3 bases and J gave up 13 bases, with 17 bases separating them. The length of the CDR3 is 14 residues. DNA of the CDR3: TGCGCCAGCAGCTCCAGGACGGTCGTGATGCCCCTCCACTTT. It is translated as CASSSRTVVMPLHF. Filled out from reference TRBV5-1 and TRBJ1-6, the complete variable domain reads KAGVTQTPRYLIKTRGQQVTLSCSPISGHRSVSWYQQTPGQGLQFLFEYFSETQRNKGNFPGRFSGRQFSNSRSEMNVSTLELGDSALYLCASSSRTVVMPLHFGNGTRLTVT.

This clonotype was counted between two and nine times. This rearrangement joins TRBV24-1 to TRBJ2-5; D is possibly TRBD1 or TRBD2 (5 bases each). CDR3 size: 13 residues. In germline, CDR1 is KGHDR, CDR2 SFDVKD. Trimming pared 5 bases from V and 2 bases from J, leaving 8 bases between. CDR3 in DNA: TGTGCCACCAGTGCAGGGAGACAAGAGACCCAGTACTTC. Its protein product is CATSAGRQETQYF.

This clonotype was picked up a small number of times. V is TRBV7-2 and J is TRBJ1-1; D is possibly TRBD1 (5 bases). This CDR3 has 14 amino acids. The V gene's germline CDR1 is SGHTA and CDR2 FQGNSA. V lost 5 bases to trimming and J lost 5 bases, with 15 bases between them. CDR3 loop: CASSLEGRETEAFF. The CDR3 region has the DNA TGTGCCAGCAGCCTAGAGGGGAGAGAAACTGAAGCTTTCTTT.

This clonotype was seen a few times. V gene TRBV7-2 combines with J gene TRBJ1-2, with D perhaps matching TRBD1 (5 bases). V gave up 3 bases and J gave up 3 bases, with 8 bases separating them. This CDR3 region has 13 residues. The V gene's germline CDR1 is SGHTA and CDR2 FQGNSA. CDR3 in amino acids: CASSFRVDYGYTF. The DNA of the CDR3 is TGTGCCAGCAGCTTCAGGGTCGACTATGGCTACACCTTC.